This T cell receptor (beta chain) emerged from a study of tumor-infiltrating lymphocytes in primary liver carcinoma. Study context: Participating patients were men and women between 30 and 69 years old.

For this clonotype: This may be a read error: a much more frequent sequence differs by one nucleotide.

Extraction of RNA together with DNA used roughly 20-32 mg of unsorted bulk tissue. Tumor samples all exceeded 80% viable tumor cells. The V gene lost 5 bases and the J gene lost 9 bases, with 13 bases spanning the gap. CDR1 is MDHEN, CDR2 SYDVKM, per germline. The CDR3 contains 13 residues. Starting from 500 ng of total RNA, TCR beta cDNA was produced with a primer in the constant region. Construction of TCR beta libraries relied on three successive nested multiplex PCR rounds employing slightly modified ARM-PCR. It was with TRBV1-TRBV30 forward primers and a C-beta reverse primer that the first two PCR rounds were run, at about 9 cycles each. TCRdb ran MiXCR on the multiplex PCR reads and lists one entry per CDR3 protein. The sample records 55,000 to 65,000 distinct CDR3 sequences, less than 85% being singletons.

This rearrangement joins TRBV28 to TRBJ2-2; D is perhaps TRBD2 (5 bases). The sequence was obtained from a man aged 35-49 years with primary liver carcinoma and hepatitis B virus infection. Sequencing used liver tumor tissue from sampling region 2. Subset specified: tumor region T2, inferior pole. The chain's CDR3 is CASSILRGRELFF. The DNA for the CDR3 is TGTGCCAGCAGTATACTCAGAGGGAGGGAGCTGTTTTTT. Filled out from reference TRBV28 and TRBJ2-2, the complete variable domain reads DVKVTQSSRYLVKRTGEKVFLECVQDMDHENMFWYRQDPGLGLRLIYFSYDVKMKEKGDIPEGYSVSREKKERFSLILESASTNQTSMYLCASSILRGRELFFGEGSRLTVL.